This TCR beta chain derives from a study of OX40 agonist ivuxolimab in advanced cancers. Study summary: Cancers in dose escalation were hepatocellular, melanoma, renal cell and head and neck.

Patients were ruled out by autoimmune disease history or systemic immunosuppression. The study sampled blood at baseline, cycle 4 day 1, and cycle 7 day 1. Some clones are missing from TCRdb's copy, which holds only in-frame ones; the method was immunoSEQ multiplex PCR. This sample has about 23,000 clones, with about 88% found just once. This CDR3 is built from 16 residues. With 0 bases clipped from V and 1 base from J, the junction kept 5 bases outside the gene matches. Germline V CDR1 and CDR2: MNHNS, SASEGT. V gene TRBV6-1 combines with J gene TRBJ2-5; 7 nucleotides match TRBD1. The sequenced sample was CD4+ or CD8+ T cells sorted from blood, obtained in a trial of the OX40 agonist ivuxolimab. This sequence was found in an adult with an advanced solid tumor such as melanoma, head and neck, liver or kidney cancer. As DNA, the CDR3 is TGTGCCAGCAGTGAAGCGAAGACAGGGACCCAAGAGACCCAGTACTTC. Its protein is CASSEAKTGTQETQYF.